Described below is a single TCR beta chain sequence and its context. Trimming took 4 bases from V and 0 from J; bases not matched to a gene: 4. The CDR3 length is 15 residues. CDR1 is SEHNR and CDR2 is FQNEAQ in the germline V gene (reference sequence). The table came from immunoSEQ multiplex PCR; TCRdb's copy has only in-frame clones and leaves some out. The repertoire holds 100,000 to 150,000 clones, with approximately 92% as singletons. The entry originates in a study of control samples from healthy donors and cancer patients. This sequence was found in a man between 18 and 35 years old in good health. Sequenced input: blood. The rearrangement links TRBV7-9 to TRBJ1-1; 8 nucleotides agree with TRBD1. The CDR3 reads CASSSGGAMNTEAFF. DNA for the CDR3: TGTGCCAGCAGCTCAGGGGGCGCGATGAACACTGAAGCTTTCTTT. Supplemented by reference TRBV7-9 and TRBJ1-1, the full variable domain reads DTGVSQNPRHKITKRGQNVTFRCDPISEHNRLYWYRQTLGQGPEFLTYFQNEAQLEKSRLLSDRFSAERPKGSFSTLEIQRTEQGDSAMYLCASSSGGAMNTEAFFGQGTRLTVV.